This note documents a single T cell receptor beta chain sequence. Germline V gene sequence: CDR1 MNHEY, CDR2 SMNVEV (reference sequence). The V gene lost 5 bases and the J gene lost 4 bases, with 20 bases spanning the gap. This CDR3 is 16 amino acids long. Only in-frame clones appear in the TCRdb table, and some are missing; sequencing was by immunoSEQ multiplex PCR. The sample contains roughly 200,000 clones, approximately 80% of which appear only once. This record belongs to a study of blood T cell repertoires in COVID-19. At the level of the study: From the United States, Italy and Spain came samples of acute and convalescent COVID-19.

The clonotype comes from a woman in her fifties or sixties with active or convalescent COVID-19. Material: peripheral blood. This chain uses TRBV27 with TRBJ1-2, with D perhaps matching TRBD1 (6 bases). Here the CDR3 DNA reads TGTGCCAGCAGTCCCACAGGGCCCAAGCCCGTCTATGGCTACACCTTC. It specifies CASSPTGPKPVYGYTF.